The source of this TCR beta chain is a study of blood T cell repertoires in COVID-19. Study as a whole: Specimens from acute and convalescent COVID-19 originated in the United States, Italy and Spain.

Original data processing: The assay estimated nucleated cells by amplifying reference gene primers. Produced via immunoSEQ multiplex PCR; TCRdb's table is partial and in-frame only. The V and J calls and the clone size are those of that table, but D and trimming were determined from the DNA. The data hold fewer than 250,000 clones, with roughly 87% observed a single time. The CDR3 length is 15 residues. V dropped 0 bases and J dropped 4; count of bases not matched to a gene: 2. Germline CDR1 is MNHEY and CDR2 is SVGAGI. Those enrolled, adults aged about 18 to 89 years, came from about two dozen US areas. Clinical history reported by participants formed the basis on which cohorts were assigned.

The chain joins TRBV6-5 to TRBJ2-2, with TRBD2 matching 7 bases. This clonotype was obtained from a man aged 25-45 years who had recovered from COVID-19. The sample was PBMCs or T cells enriched from blood (not recorded which). CDR3 in DNA: TGTGCCAGCAGTTACTCGAGGACTAGCACCGGGGAGCTGTTTTTT. Its protein is CASSYSRTSTGELFF.